Listed below are T cell receptor beta chains from one sample, sequenced in a study of T cell changes during pregnancy in multiple sclerosis. Using immunoSEQ multiplex PCR, the repertoire was profiled, and TCRdb retains in-frame clones only, with some absent. The sample yields tens of thousands of clones, about 90% seen once. This material consisted of CD4+ T cells from peripheral blood mononuclear cells, taken in the second trimester of pregnancy. The receptors were sampled from a female donor with multiple sclerosis, enrolled in a pregnancy study. Each CDR3 is given with its conserved first and last residue. The D gene is left open where the match is weak. Not every row has a clone size; where given, it reads once, few, many or a size class.

>-|TRBJ2-1|TRBD2|TRBV29-1
TGCAGCGTTGAAGAGTGGCTAGCGGGAGGGACTTCAAGCTACAATGAGCAGTTCTTC
CSVEEWLAGGTSSYNEQFF
>-|TRBJ1-4|-|TRBV6-5
TGTGCCAGCAGTCCCTCGGGGGGGCGCGTTGAAAAACTGTTTTTT
CASSPSGGRVEKLFF
>-|TRBJ2-7|-|TRBV27
TGTGCCAGCGGACCCTTGGGACTGCCCTCCTACGAGCAGTACTTC
CASGPLGLPSYEQYF
>-|TRBJ2-7|TRBD2|TRBV27
TGTGCCAGCAGTCAGACTAGCAAGGGAGACCGGGAGCAGTACTTC
CASSQTSKGDREQYF
>-|TRBJ1-2|TRBD1|TRBV23-1
TGCGCCAGCACCACGGGGACAGCCACGTATGGCTACACCTTC
CASTTGTATYGYTF
>-|TRBJ1-5|-|TRBV5-5
TGTGCCAGCAGCTCCTTTAATAGCAATCAGCCCCAGCATTTT
CASSSFNSNQPQHF
>-|TRBJ1-2|TRBD1|TRBV4-2
TGTGCCAGCAGCCCGGGGACAGGGGGGAGTAACTATGGCTACACCTTC
CASSPGTGGSNYGYTF
>once|TRBJ2-3|-|TRBV15
TGTGCCACCAGCAGGTTCTCTCTACTCGCCCACACAGATACGCAGTATTTT
CATSRFSLLAHTDTQYF
>-|TRBJ1-1|-|TRBV2
TGTGCCAGCAGTGAATCCGGGGGAATGAACACTGAAGCTTTCTTT
CASSESGGMNTEAFF
>-|TRBJ2-1|TRBD2|TRBV9
TGTGCCGGCGCCCCGGGACTAGCGGACAATGAGCAGTTCTTC
CAGAPGLADNEQFF
>-|TRBJ2-1|TRBD2|TRBV28
TGTGCCAGCTCCCCTCCGGGACTAGCGGAAGGGTGGTCCTACAATGAGCAGTTCTTC
CASSPPGLAEGWSYNEQFF
>-|TRBJ1-1|-|TRBV2
TGTGCCAGCAGCTTTAGCGGGGAATCCGGCACTGAAGCTTTCTTT
CASSFSGESGTEAFF
>-|TRBJ2-7|TRBD1|TRBV5-1
TGCGCCAGCAGCACAGGGGACAGAGTCTACGAGCAGTACTTC
CASSTGDRVYEQYF
>-|TRBJ1-2|TRBD1|TRBV28
TGTGCCAGCAGAACAGGGGGCAGGGGCTATGGCTACACCTTC
CASRTGGRGYGYTF
>-|TRBJ2-7|-|TRBV6-1
TGTGCCAGCAGTGAATTTGGGGCAGCCTACGAGCAGTACTTC
CASSEFGAAYEQYF
>once|TRBJ2-5|TRBD2|TRBV27
TGTGCCAGCAGTTTGGGAGCGGGGGGTCAAGAGACCCAGTACTTC
CASSLGAGGQETQYF
>-|TRBJ1-4|-|TRBV19
TGTGCCAGTAGTCCTCCGGGACAACTAAGTGAAAAACTGTTTTTT
CASSPPGQLSEKLFF
>-|TRBJ2-5|-|TRBV4-2
TGTGCCAGCAGCCAAAATCCGGGATACCCTCAAGAGACCCAGTACTTC
CASSQNPGYPQETQYF
>-|TRBJ1-4|-|TRBV5-1
TGCGCCAGCAGCTTGGTAGGGAGGGATGGCGAAAAACTGTTTTTT
CASSLVGRDGEKLFF
>-|TRBJ2-5|TRBD1|TRBV18
TGTGCCAGCTCACCGCCGCAGGGGGCGGGGGAGACCCAGTACTTC
CASSPPQGAGETQYF
>-|TRBJ2-1|TRBD2|TRBV7-3
TGTGCCAGCAGCTTACTAGCGGGTGAGCAGTTCTTC
CASSLLAGEQFF
>-|TRBJ1-5|-|TRBV29-1
TGCAGCGTCCGGGACACCGGTCAGCCCCAGCATTTT
CSVRDTGQPQHF
>-|TRBJ1-2|TRBD1|TRBV2
TGTGCCAGCAGGGGACAGGGGCATGGCTACACCTTC
CASRGQGHGYTF
>-|TRBJ1-1|-|TRBV30
TGTGCCTGGAGTGTACGGGGGGCGGCTTTCTTT
CAWSVRGAAFF
>-|TRBJ1-4|TRBD1|TRBV11-2
TGTGCCAGCAGCCCGGGGACAGTCCTTAATGAAAAACTGTTTTTT
CASSPGTVLNEKLFF
>-|TRBJ1-5|TRBD1|TRBV13
TGTGCCAGCAGCCCACGGGGACAGGGCAATCAGCCCCAGCATTTT
CASSPRGQGNQPQHF
>-|TRBJ2-7|-|TRBV4-1
TGCGCCAGCAGCCTCTCAGCGGACCCCTTCAGTGCCGAGCAGTACTTC
CASSLSADPFSAEQYF
>-|TRBJ2-1|-|TRBV9
TGTGCCAGCAGCGTAGGATCCTTAGGGGGTGAGCAGTTCTTC
CASSVGSLGGEQFF
>-|TRBJ2-7|TRBD1|TRBV15
TGTGCCACCAGCAGAGATCGGGTCTCGCTAGGACAGGGGGAACCCTACGAGCAGTACTTC
CATSRDRVSLGQGEPYEQYF
>-|TRBJ2-5|TRBD1|TRBV5-1
TGCGCCAGCAGCTTATACACCCCGCGCCCGAGGGGGCCTCAAGAGACCCAGTACTTC
CASSLYTPRPRGPQETQYF
>few|TRBJ1-1|-|TRBV5-1
TGCGCCAGCCGCTTCGGACAGCAGAACACTGAAGCTTTCTTT
CASRFGQQNTEAFF
>-|TRBJ2-7|TRBD1|TRBV10-3
TGTGCCATCAGGCCGGGACAGGGCTACGAGCAGTACTTC
CAIRPGQGYEQYF
>-|TRBJ2-3|-|TRBV25-1
TGTGCCAGCAGTGTATCCGGGACATCATTTGGTACGCAGTATTTT
CASSVSGTSFGTQYF
>-|TRBJ1-5|-|TRBV5-1
TGCGCCAGCAGCTCGACAGGAGGAAACAATCAGCCCCAGCATTTT
CASSSTGGNNQPQHF